The clone carrying this T cell receptor (beta chain) was seen a handful of times. The data were obtained in a study of tumor-infiltrating lymphocytes in oesophageal squamous cell carcinoma. TCRdb re-called the PCR reads with MiXCR, one entry per CDR3 protein. The table includes 9,500 or so distinct CDR3 sequences, under 65% detected once. Specimen: esophageal tumor tissue. This receptor was obtained from a female donor with esophageal squamous cell carcinoma.

DNA of the CDR3: TGTGCCAGCTCCACCGGGGGAGCCTACGAGCAGTACTTC. It specifies CASSTGGAYEQYF. The genes are TRBV7-9 and TRBJ2-7, with D possibly TRBD2 on 6 matching bases. V gave up 8 bases and J gave up 2 bases, with 13 bases separating them. CDR1 and CDR2 from the germline V gene are SEHNR and FQNEAQ (reference sequence). The CDR3 sequence is 13 residues long.